This passage covers 5 T cell receptor beta chains from one sample sequenced in a study of CD8+ T cells in alopecia areata. Extracted RNA was reverse transcribed into cDNA, the sequencing template. Clones were read by immunoSEQ multiplex PCR, and TCRdb kept only the in-frame ones, dropping some. The repertoire holds roughly 150,000 clones, approximately 45% seen once, with approximately 6.8% in the top ten. Sequenced sample: CD4+ T cells sorted from blood. The receptor set was obtained from a human donor with alopecia areata.

There are many counts of this clone. This chain connects TRBV5-1 to TRBJ2-5; no firm D call. Per germline, CDR1 SGHRS and CDR2 YFSETQ. Trimming removed 4 bases at V and 3 bases at J, with 10 bases between. The CDR3 sequence is 13 residues long. CDR3 in amino acids: CASSRTSEETQYF. As DNA, the CDR3 is TGCGCCAGCAGCCGAACAAGCGAAGAGACCCAGTACTTC.

The chain recombines TRBV9 with TRBJ2-1; D possibly corresponds to TRBD1 (5 bases). The CDR3 runs 17 residues. Trimming removed 3 bases at V and 3 bases at J, with 19 bases between. Germline loops: CDR1 SGDLS, CDR2 YYNGEE. CDR3 in amino acids: CASSASFGASHYNEQFF. As DNA, the CDR3 is TGTGCCAGCAGCGCCTCGTTTGGGGCCTCCCACTACAATGAGCAGTTCTTC.

V gene TRBV30 combines with J gene TRBJ2-3; 7 bases match TRBD2. This CDR3 comprises 14 residues. The V and J ends lost 3 bases and 4 bases, in that order; junction bases with no gene match: 7. Germline lookup yields CDR1 GTSNPN and CDR2 SVGIG (reference sequence). The CDR3 is CAWRPIGRSDTQYF. The CDR3 region has the DNA TGTGCCTGGAGGCCCATCGGGAGGTCAGATACGCAGTATTTT.

The rearrangement uses TRBV7-8 and TRBJ2-7; 7 nucleotides match TRBD1. Trimming removed 5 bases from V and 2 bases from J; junction bases left unmatched: 6. Per germline, CDR1 SGHVS and CDR2 FQNEAQ. The CDR3 is 14 residues long. The CDR3 loop reads CASSPRQGTYEQYF. For the CDR3, the DNA is TGTGCCAGCAGCCCCAGACAGGGCACCTACGAGCAGTACTTC.

V and J are TRBV30 and TRBJ1-1; D is possibly TRBD1 (6 bases). CDR1 and CDR2 from the germline V gene are GTSNPN and SVGIG (reference sequence). V was trimmed by 0 bases and J by 1 base, leaving 12 bases between them. The CDR3 covers 15 residues. The DNA of the CDR3 is TGTGCCTGGAGTGTACCCCTCAGGGGGAACACTGAAGCTTTCTTT. The encoded protein is CAWSVPLRGNTEAFF.